This T cell receptor (beta chain) was retrieved from a study of OX40 agonist ivuxolimab in advanced cancers. The study's findings and limits: There were, on average, more expanded clones in CD8+ T cells than in CD4+.

Regarding this clone: Its antigen is not known.

Blood sampling was done at baseline, cycle 4 day 1, and cycle 7 day 1. V lost 2 bases to trimming and J lost 0 bases, with 5 bases between them. Germline V gives CDR1 MNHEY, CDR2 SVGAGI. The CDR3 spans 15 residues. Generated by immunoSEQ multiplex PCR, the TCRdb table keeps only in-frame clones and is missing some. Among more than 75,000 clones listed, roughly 87% were seen once. The sequences come from CD4+ or CD8+ T cells sorted from blood, collected in a trial of the OX40 agonist ivuxolimab. The chain carries TRBV6-5 and TRBJ2-6, with unresolved D. The TCR sequence derives from an adult with an advanced solid tumor such as melanoma, head and neck, liver or kidney cancer. CDR3: CASSYENSGANVLTF. The CDR3 bases are TGTGCCAGCAGTTACGAGAACTCTGGGGCCAACGTCCTGACTTTC.